The clone carrying this TCR beta chain was observed many times. The antigen is unknown. The CDR3 extends 3 residues past the end of the read, so its final part is completed from the germline J gene. Germline lookup yields CDR1 LNHDA and CDR2 SQIVND (reference sequence). This CDR3 is 14 amino acids long. The ends lost 4 bases at V and 0 bases at J; junction bases unmatched: 0. Sequenced by immunoSEQ multiplex PCR; TCRdb stores in-frame clones only, minus some. The repertoire consists of 15,000 to 20,000 clones, none detected only once. Blood came from CVID subjects not ill and not taking immunomodulatory or immunosuppressive medication. The sample originates from a study of T cell clonality in common variable immunodeficiency. General observations from the study: In common variable immunodeficiency, TCR beta chains reportedly carried fewer deletions and N-nucleotide insertions. Shared TCRbeta clones were fewer between CVID subjects than controls. TCRbeta clonality was increased in CVID versus healthy controls.

The sequence came from a human donor with common variable immunodeficiency. The material sequenced was peripheral blood mononuclear cells. The rearrangement joins TRBV19 to TRBJ2-3; 8 positions match TRBD1. CDR3 amino acids: CASSNRGSTDTQYF. Incomplete CDR3 DNA: TGTGCCAGTAGTAACAGGGGGAGCACAGATACG.